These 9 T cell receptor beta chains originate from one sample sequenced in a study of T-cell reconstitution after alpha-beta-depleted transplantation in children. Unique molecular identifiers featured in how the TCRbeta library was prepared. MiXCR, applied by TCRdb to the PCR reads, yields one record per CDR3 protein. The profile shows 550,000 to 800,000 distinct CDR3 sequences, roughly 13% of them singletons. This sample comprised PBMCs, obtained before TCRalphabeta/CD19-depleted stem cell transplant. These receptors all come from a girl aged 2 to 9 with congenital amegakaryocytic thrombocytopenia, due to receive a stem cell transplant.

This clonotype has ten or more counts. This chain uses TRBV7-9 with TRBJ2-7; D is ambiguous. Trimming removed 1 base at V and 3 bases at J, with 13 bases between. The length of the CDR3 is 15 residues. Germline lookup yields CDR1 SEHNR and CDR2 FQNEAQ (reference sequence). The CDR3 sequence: CASSLVGQVGYEQYF. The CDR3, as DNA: TGTGCCAGCAGCTTAGTGGGCCAGGTCGGCTACGAGCAGTACTTC.

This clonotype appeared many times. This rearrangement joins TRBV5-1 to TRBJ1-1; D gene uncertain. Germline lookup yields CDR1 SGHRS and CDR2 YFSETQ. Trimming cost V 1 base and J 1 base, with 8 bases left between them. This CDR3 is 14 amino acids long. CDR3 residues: CASSLFVGNTEAFF. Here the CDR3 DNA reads TGCGCCAGCAGCTTGTTCGTGGGGAACACTGAAGCTTTCTTT.

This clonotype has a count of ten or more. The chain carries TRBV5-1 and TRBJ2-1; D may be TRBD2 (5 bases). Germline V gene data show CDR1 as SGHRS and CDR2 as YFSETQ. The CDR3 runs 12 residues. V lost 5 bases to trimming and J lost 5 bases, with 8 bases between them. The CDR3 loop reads CASRLGDNEQFF. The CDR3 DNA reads TGCGCCAGCAGGCTCGGGGACAATGAGCAGTTCTTC.

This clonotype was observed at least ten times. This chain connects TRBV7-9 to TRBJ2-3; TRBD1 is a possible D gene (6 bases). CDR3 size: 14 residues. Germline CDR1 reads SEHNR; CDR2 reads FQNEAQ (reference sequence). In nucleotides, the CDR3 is TGTGCTTGTGGGCGACAGGCCAACACAGATACGCAGTATTTT. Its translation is CACGRQANTDTQYF.

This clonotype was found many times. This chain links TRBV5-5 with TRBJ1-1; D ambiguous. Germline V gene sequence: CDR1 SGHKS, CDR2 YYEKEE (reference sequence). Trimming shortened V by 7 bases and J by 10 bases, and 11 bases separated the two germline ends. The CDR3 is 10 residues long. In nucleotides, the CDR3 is TGTGCCAGCGAGGGAAGCAGAGCTTTCTTT. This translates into CASEGSRAFF.

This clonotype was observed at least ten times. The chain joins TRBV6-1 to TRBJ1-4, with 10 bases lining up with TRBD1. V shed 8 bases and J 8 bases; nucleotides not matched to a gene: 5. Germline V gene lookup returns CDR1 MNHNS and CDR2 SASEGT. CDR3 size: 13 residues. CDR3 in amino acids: CASGQGVGEKLFF. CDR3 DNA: TGTGCCAGCGGACAGGGGGTCGGGGAAAAACTGTTTTTT.

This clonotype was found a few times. The CDR3 nucleotides read TGTGCCAGCAGCTTACCTGCGGAAAACATTCAGTACTTC. Its translation: CASSLPAENIQYF. The gene calls are TRBV7-8 and TRBJ2-4; the D is unclear. Germline V gene data show CDR1 as SGHVS and CDR2 as FQNEAQ. The CDR3 sequence is 13 residues long. Between the trimmed V and J ends, which lost 2 bases and 5 bases, there was a span of 7 bases. Filled out from reference TRBV7-8 and TRBJ2-4, the complete variable domain reads GAGVSQSPRYKVAKRGQDVALRCDPISGHVSLFWYQQALGQGPEFLTYFQNEAQLDKSGLPSDRFFAERPEGSVSTLKIQRTQQEDSAVYLCASSLPAENIQYFGAGTRLSVL.

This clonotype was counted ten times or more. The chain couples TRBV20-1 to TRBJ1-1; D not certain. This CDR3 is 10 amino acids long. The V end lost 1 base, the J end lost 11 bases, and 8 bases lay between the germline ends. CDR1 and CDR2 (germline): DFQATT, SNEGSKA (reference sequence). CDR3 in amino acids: CSARVGKAFF. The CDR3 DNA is TGCAGTGCTAGAGTGGGAAAGGCTTTCTTT.

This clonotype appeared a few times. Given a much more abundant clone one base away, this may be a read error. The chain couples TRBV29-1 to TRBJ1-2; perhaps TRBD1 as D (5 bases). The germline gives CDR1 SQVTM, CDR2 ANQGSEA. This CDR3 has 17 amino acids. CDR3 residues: CSVDSLHAGNWGYGYPF. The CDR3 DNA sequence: TGCAGCGTTGATAGTCTGCATGCAGGCAATTGGGGCTATGGCTACCCCTTC.